Listed here is a single T cell receptor beta chain. Its antigen is undetermined. The CDR3 is 15 residues long. Trimming removed 0 bases from V and 2 bases from J, with 9 bases in between. Looked up from germline, CDR1 is SGHRS and CDR2 is YFSETQ. The entry originates in a study of T cell responses to AZD1222 COVID-19 vaccine. Study-wide results and caveats: Spike-wide vaccine-associated CD4 TCRs dominated at 160-218 and 743-854.

Generated by immunoSEQ multiplex PCR, the TCRdb table keeps only in-frame clones and is missing some. Of 75,000 to 100,000 clones listed, approximately 90% are singletons. The sequence was obtained from an adult in good health. Source: peripheral blood, taken on day 0 of AZD1222 vaccination. J is TRBJ2-1 and V is TRBV5-1, with D perhaps TRBD2 (5 bases). For the CDR3, the DNA is TGCGCCAGCAGCTTGGATCTAGCTACCTACAATGAGCAGTTCTTC. This sequence encodes CASSLDLATYNEQFF. Full variable domain (missing parts from reference TRBV5-1 and TRBJ2-1): KAGVTQTPRYLIKTRGQQVTLSCSPISGHRSVSWYQQTPGQGLQFLFEYFSETQRNKGNFPGRFSGRQFSNSRSEMNVSTLELGDSALYLCASSLDLATYNEQFFGPGTRLTVL.